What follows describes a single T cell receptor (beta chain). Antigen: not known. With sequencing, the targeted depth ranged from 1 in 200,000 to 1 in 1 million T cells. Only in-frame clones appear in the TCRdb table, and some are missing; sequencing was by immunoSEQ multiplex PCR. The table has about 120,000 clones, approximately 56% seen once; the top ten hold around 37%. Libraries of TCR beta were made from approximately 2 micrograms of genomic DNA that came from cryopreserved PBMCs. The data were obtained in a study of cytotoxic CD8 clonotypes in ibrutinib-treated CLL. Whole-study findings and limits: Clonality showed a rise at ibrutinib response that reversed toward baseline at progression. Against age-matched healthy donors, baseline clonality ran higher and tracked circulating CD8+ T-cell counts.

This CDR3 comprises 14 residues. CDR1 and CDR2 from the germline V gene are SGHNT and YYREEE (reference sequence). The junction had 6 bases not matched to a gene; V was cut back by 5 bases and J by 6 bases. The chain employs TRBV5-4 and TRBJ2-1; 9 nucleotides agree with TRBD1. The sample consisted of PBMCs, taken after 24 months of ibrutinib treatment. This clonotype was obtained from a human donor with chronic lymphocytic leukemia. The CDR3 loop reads CASRPDRGGNEQFF. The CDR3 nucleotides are TGTGCCAGCAGACCCGACAGGGGGGGCAATGAGCAGTTCTTC.